This T cell receptor beta chain was sequenced during a study of blood T cells in healthy people across ages (dated by TCRdb to about 2015). Regarding the research as a whole: Template switching captured roughly one uniquely barcoded TCR beta cDNA molecule per two T cells in model experiments. Using deep sequencing normalized with unique cDNA molecular identifiers, the study measured how TCR beta repertoire diversity changes with age. The donors were split into four age groups: young (average 16 years), middle-aged (roughly 39), aged (62) and long-lived (approximately 89). Using the same blood draw, the study looked at two additional independent replicas of 1 million unique cDNA reads for two donors, one aged 18 to 30 and the other aged 80 or older. On the study overall, not on this receptor specifically: The percentage of naive T cells measured by flow cytometry correlated strongly with observed TCR beta diversity. Because the CMV infection status of the donors was unknown, age-related changes in expanded clonotypes may potentially have been confounded. Compared with the aged group, the long-lived group had more naive CD4+ T cells, fewer expanded clones and increased TCR diversity, a pattern suggesting age selection. Estimates of total diversity based on one million sequenced T cells were regarded as lower bounds and as underestimates. Observed TCR beta diversity per million T cells fell roughly linearly with age, and a significant reduction was already apparent by age roughly 41. Conclusive comparison of naive and antigen-experienced compartments was prevented by the profiling of bulk unsorted PBMCs.

Donors were roughly 40 systemically healthy Caucasian individuals from Russia aged roughly 6 to 95 years. Approximately 9 milliliters of peripheral blood were collected from each donor into EDTA-treated Vacutainer tubes. Ficoll-Paque density-gradient centrifugation was used to isolate PBMCs, with at least 6.5 million per sample. Total RNA, at least 5 micrograms per sample, was extracted from PBMCs with Trizol reagent. Naive CD45RAhigh/CD27high T cell percentages were measured by flow cytometry on a PBMC aliquot from every donor. In this sample, this clonotype turned up a few times. The antigen it binds to is not known. There are no base qualities to consult, and no much larger clone falls within one base. Trimming takes 3 bases off V and 2 bases off J; junction bases not matched to a gene: 6. Reading from cysteine to phenylalanine, the CDR3 counts 15 amino acids. Here the CDR3 DNA is all that survives: 45 bases in frame from base 1. The germline V gene (reference sequence) specifies SEHNR as CDR1 and FQNEAQ as CDR2.

The library was generated by 5' RACE. Instrument on record: Illumina HiSeq 2500. The second PCR ran for roughly 7 to 11 cycles and used a J-beta primer mix along with a sample-barcoded 5' primer. Each TCR beta cDNA molecule received a unique molecular identifier from a template-switch 5' adaptor carrying 12 random nucleotides. At least 2.5 million CDR3-containing paired-end reads were obtained from each sample. First-strand cDNA was synthesized from all RNA with the Mint cDNA synthesis kit, primed by a TRBC-specific oligonucleotide. Following uracil-DNA glycosylase treatment, a first 18-cycle PCR with universal primers M1SS and BC2_uni_R was performed on all cDNA. The source study handled its data this way. Normalization of each sample was performed by random selection of 1 million high-quality reads, each carrying a distinct molecular identifier. Instead of being binned into consensus sequences, reads that shared molecular identifiers were thrown out. MiTCR, with a Q25 quality threshold and the strictest error-elimination algorithm, was used for CDR3 identification, clonotype clustering and error correction. Lower-bound total TCR beta diversity was estimated with a nonparametric unseen species model using Euler transformation. In-frame beta chains were kept once TCRdb had trimmed the public reads at Q25 with fastp and called clones with MiXCR. Rows matching on CDR3 protein sequence are summarized as one entry with the most common DNA and genes. The V and J calls were determined by TCRdb, not by the authors. In all, the sample holds some 760,000 distinct CDR3 sequences, and 20% to 30% of those were seen once. The biggest ten clones account for 9.4% of the sample.

The same sample was also studied in work on T cells of mothers and their children. The second study reports: Donors were nine systemically healthy Caucasian individuals: three mothers and their six children. cDNA synthesis used all of the extracted RNA, with approximately 1.4 ug of RNA in each 15 ul reaction. In the second PCR, sample barcodes and 2-4 random nucleotides were introduced via the M1S primer. Over 8.5 million TCR beta CDR3 reads were obtained for each mother, and millions of reads were obtained for each child. Thymic selection shapes the output of TCR recombination in a similar way in related and unrelated pairs, and inherited differences have a minor effect. Normalized repertoire overlap was always found to be slightly, but never significantly, higher in related mother-child pairs than in unrelated mother-child pairs. Persistent microchimeric T cell clones were not detected, at a sensitivity of approximately 93 clones per million clonotypes. In the study, deep NGS was used to compare the TCR beta repertoires of mothers and children, and features distinguishing related mother-child pairs from unrelated individuals were sought. On average, the children were around 11 +/- 4 years old, while the mothers were 40 +/- 4 years old. After adapter ligation was performed with NEBNext reagents, the libraries were sequenced on an Illumina HiSeq 2000 with 100+100 nt paired-end reads. Mother and child libraries were prepared a month apart and sequenced in separate runs to prevent cross-contamination. Each donor had between roughly 500,000 and 2,200,000 distinct TCR beta clonotypes identified. Naive TCR beta clonotypes were estimated from low-frequency clonotypes matched to each donor's FACS-determined naive share, without sorting.

What was sequenced was blood. In this chain, TRBV7-9 is recombined with TRBJ1-1; the junction holds 7 bases that match TRBD1. This TCR derives from a boy aged 5-17 years in good health. The DNA reads TGTGCCAGCAGCTTGGGACAGCCTACAAACACTGAAGCTTTCTTT. This yields the protein CASSLGQPTNTEAFF.